These 21 T cell receptor beta chains came from one sample sequenced in a study of CD8+ T cells in alopecia areata (dated by TCRdb to 2016 to 2018). Per the publication, the treatment or condition label means: oral pan-JAK inhibitor, 5-10 mg twice daily. Libraries were prepared through the immunoSEQ multiplex PCR assay. For TCR sequencing, RNA was extracted from every sample and reverse transcribed into cDNA to serve as template. Sourced from immuneACCESS, this table was stored by TCRdb with only in-frame sequences that have V and J called. A share of the clones is absent; for the studies checked, an unresolved V gene accounts for under half, and the remainder has no known explanation. The sample includes about 200,000 clones, with 35% to 40% observed a single time. 0.45% to 0.55% of the sample rests with the top ten. The material sequenced was CD4+ T cells sorted from blood, taken at approximately week 30, from a patient treated with tofacitinib. These receptors came from a human donor with alopecia areata.

Turning to this clone: At one end, the junction sequence differs from germline, possibly due to a read error. The chain combines TRBV25-1 with TRBJ2-7; D is possibly TRBD1 (5 bases). Germline CDR1 MGHDK, CDR2 SYGVNS. The CDR3 is 12 residues long. In DNA, the CDR3 is TGTGCCAGCAGTGAATCTGGTCGGACACCGAACTTC. Amino acid sequence: CASSESGRTPNF.

The V and J genes are TRBV5-1 and TRBJ2-1; TRBD2 matches at 12 bases. Per germline, CDR1 SGHRS and CDR2 YFSETQ. The CDR3 covers 15 residues. V shed 4 bases and J 7 bases; nucleotides not matched to a gene: 6. The CDR3 DNA sequence: TGCGCCAGCAGCCAACTAGCGGGAGGTGGAAATGAGCAGTTCTTC. This codes for CASSQLAGGGNEQFF.

The rearrangement joins TRBV5-4 to TRBJ1-4, with D possibly being TRBD1 (6 bases). V dropped 0 bases and J dropped 5 bases, with 11 bases sitting between them. CDR1 and CDR2 from the germline V gene are SGHNT and YYREEE (reference sequence). This CDR3 has 15 amino acids. CDR3 DNA: TGTGCCAGCAGCTTGGCTCAGGGGAAGAATGAAAAACTGTTTTTT. This codes for CASSLAQGKNEKLFF.

The chain links TRBV7-8 to TRBJ1-2, with TRBD1 identical over 7 bases. Germline CDR1 SGHVS, CDR2 FQNEAQ. CDR3 length: 16 amino acids. Trimming took 1 base from V and 4 from J; bases not matched to a gene: 9. CDR3 residues: CASSLEPGQSFYGYTF. The CDR3 nucleotides are TGTGCCAGCAGCTTAGAACCGGGACAGTCCTTCTATGGCTACACCTTC. The variable domain in full, with the rest retrieved from reference TRBV7-8 and TRBJ1-2, is GAGVSQSPRYKVAKRGQDVALRCDPISGHVSLFWYQQALGQGPEFLTYFQNEAQLDKSGLPSDRFFAERPEGSVSTLKIQRTQQEDSAVYLCASSLEPGQSFYGYTFGSGTRLTVV.

The V call is TRBV18, the J call TRBJ2-2; tentative D call: TRBD2 (6 bases). The germline V and J ends were trimmed by 3 bases and 1 base, with 12 bases remaining between them. The CDR3 contains 16 residues. From germline, CDR1 is KGHSH and CDR2 LQKENI. The CDR3 spells CASSPELARNTGELFF. The CDR3 DNA reads TGTGCCAGCTCACCCGAACTAGCCCGGAACACCGGGGAGCTGTTTTTT.

A remark on this clone: This CDR3 is also generated by other DNA sequences in the sample. The chain uses TRBV6-5 and TRBJ1-1; weak D call: TRBD1 (5 bases). Germline V gene data show CDR1 as MNHEY and CDR2 as SVGAGI. The CDR3 totals 14 residues. Trimming took 0 bases from V and 1 from J, leaving 6 bases between them. CDR3 region: CASSYSGGNTEAFF. CDR3 sequence (DNA): TGTGCCAGCAGTTACTCTGGGGGGAACACTGAAGCTTTCTTT.

This rearrangement joins TRBV5-1 to TRBJ2-3; maybe TRBD1 (6 bases). The CDR3 consists of 15 residues. V was clipped by 2 bases and J by 2 bases, with 12 bases between them. Per germline, CDR1 SGHRS and CDR2 YFSETQ. The CDR3 protein is CASSLGGKYTDTQYF. The CDR3 DNA sequence: TGCGCCAGCAGCTTAGGGGGAAAGTACACAGATACGCAGTATTTT.

The CDR3 loop is CASSRDRGFEQYF. CDR3 nucleotides: TGTGCCAGTAGCAGGGACAGGGGATTCGAGCAGTACTTC. J is TRBJ2-7 and V is TRBV19, with TRBD1 matching 10 bases. The CDR3 spans 13 residues. With V trimmed by 6 bases and J by 6 bases, 5 bases remained unmatched. Germline V CDR1 and CDR2: LNHDA, SQIVND (reference sequence).

The chain combines TRBV7-8 with TRBJ2-7; D is tentatively TRBD1 or TRBD2 (5 bases each). The CDR3 is 14 amino acids. Germline V gene lookup returns CDR1 SGHVS and CDR2 FQNEAQ. Trimming took off 4 bases at V and 7 bases at J, with 17 bases between the two ends. The CDR3 protein is CASSYRDGGDEQYF. DNA of the CDR3: TGTGCCAGCAGCTACCGGGACGGAGGTGATGAGCAGTACTTC.

The V gene is TRBV9, the J gene TRBJ2-1; 10 bases map to TRBD2. V dropped 4 bases and J dropped 6; count of bases not matched to a gene: 7. The V gene's germline CDR1 is SGDLS and CDR2 YYNGEE. This CDR3 has 15 amino acids. CDR3 bases: TGTGCCAGCAGCAGACCGGGACTAGCGATCAATGAGCAGTTCTTC. Translated, it gives CASSRPGLAINEQFF.

This clone turned up a few times. This chain connects TRBV30 to TRBJ2-4; tentative D call: TRBD2 (7 bases). Trimming took 4 bases from V and 9 from J, leaving 16 bases between them. CDR1 and CDR2 (germline): GTSNPN, SVGIG (reference sequence). The CDR3 consists of 13 residues. The CDR3 DNA sequence: TGTGCCTGGAAACCAGGGGCGGGAGTCATTCAGTACTTC. Protein product: CAWKPGAGVIQYF.

The V and J genes are TRBV29-1 and TRBJ1-2; D not resolved. The germline gives CDR1 SQVTM, CDR2 ANQGSEA. Trimming removed 7 bases from V and 8 bases from J, with 23 bases in between. The CDR3 is made up of 14 amino acids. The CDR3: CSAAYVGERAGYTF. The CDR3 region has the DNA TGCAGCGCAGCATACGTGGGAGAGCGAGCCGGCTACACCTTC. Using reference TRBV29-1 and TRBJ1-2 for the parts outside the CDR3, the full variable domain is SAVISQKPSRDICQRGTSLTIQCQVDSQVTMMFWYRQQPGQSLTLIATANQGSEATYESGFVIDKFPISRPNLTFSTLTVSNMSPEDSSIYLCSAAYVGERAGYTFGSGTRLTVV.

This rearrangement joins TRBV9 to TRBJ2-1; 9 nucleotides agree with TRBD2. The CDR3 totals 17 residues. The V gene end was trimmed by 0 bases and the J gene end by 2 bases; junction bases not matched to a gene: 6. CDR1 SGDLS and CDR2 YYNGEE come from the germline V gene. The CDR3 sequence is CASSVATTSGTYNEQFF. The CDR3 bases are TGTGCCAGCAGCGTAGCTACGACTAGCGGCACCTACAATGAGCAGTTCTTC.

This clone has more than one count but fewer than ten. The chain is built from TRBV7-9 and TRBJ1-1; D perhaps matches TRBD1 (5 bases). Germline CDR1 and CDR2: SEHNR and FQNEAQ (reference sequence). V was pared by 5 bases and J by 5 bases, with 12 bases between. The CDR3 contains 13 residues. CDR3 residues: CASSPNRLTEAFF. The CDR3 region has the DNA TGTGCCAGCAGCCCAAACAGGTTAACTGAAGCTTTCTTT.

V and J are TRBV5-4 and TRBJ2-5; 8 positions agree with TRBD1. Trimming removed 4 bases from V and 6 bases from J; junction bases left unmatched: 8. The CDR3 loop spans 14 amino acids. Germline V lookup: CDR1 SGHNT, CDR2 YYREEE (reference sequence). CDR3 protein: CASSPDRVGKTQYF. DNA of the CDR3: TGTGCCAGCAGCCCGGACAGGGTAGGCAAGACCCAGTACTTC.

This clone has just one count. J is TRBJ2-5 and V is TRBV30; TRBD2 might be the D (7 bases). The V gene's germline CDR1 is GTSNPN and CDR2 SVGIG (reference sequence). V lost 4 bases and J 5 bases, leaving 11 bases between the germline ends. The CDR3 consists of 12 residues. In DNA form, the CDR3 reads TGTGCCTGGAATAGGGGGGGGGAGACCCAGTACTTC. Translating it yields CAWNRGGETQYF.

The chain has TRBV7-3 and TRBJ1-1; possibly TRBD1 for D (6 bases). The CDR3 has 16 residues. Trimming removed 3 bases from V and 5 bases from J, with 19 bases in between. In germline, CDR1 is SGHTA, CDR2 FQGTGA. CDR3 nucleotide sequence: TGTGCCAGCAGCTTTGGCGGGGACAAGGCGGGTACTGAAGCTTTCTTT. The encoded protein is CASSFGGDKAGTEAFF.

This rearrangement joins TRBV30 to TRBJ2-7, with 8 bases matching TRBD2. The J segment lost 9 bases and the V segment lost 1 base, leaving 8 bases of the junction unmatched. This CDR3 contains 13 residues. Germline CDR1 reads GTSNPN; CDR2 reads SVGIG (reference sequence). This CDR3 reads CAWSGRAGVGQYF. Here the CDR3 DNA reads TGTGCCTGGAGTGGTCGAGCGGGGGTAGGGCAGTACTTC.

The J gene is TRBJ2-3, the V gene TRBV23-1; D possibly uses TRBD1 or TRBD2 (5 bases each). TRBV23-1 is known as an ORF, though its function is uncertain. CDR3 length: 16 amino acids. V dropped 4 bases and J dropped 2 bases, with 16 bases sitting between them. The CDR3 nucleotides read TGCGCCAGCAGTCCGGAAGGTGGGGACCCCACAGATACGCAGTATTTT. Encoded protein: CASSPEGGDPTDTQYF.

This clone was detected only a few times. The chain combines TRBV7-6 with TRBJ1-1; unclear D gene. The CDR3 has 13 residues. Per the germline V gene, CDR1 is SGHVS and CDR2 is FNYEAQ. V was cut by 2 bases and J by 4 bases, with 8 bases left in between. For the CDR3, the DNA is TGTGCCAGCAGCTTACAGCCGTCCACTGAAGCTTTCTTT. Translation: CASSLQPSTEAFF.

This clone appeared a few times. This rearrangement joins TRBV4-1 to TRBJ2-1, with 9 bases identical to TRBD2. The CDR3 is 16 residues long. Trimming cost V 4 bases and J 2 bases; bases outside gene matches: 6. Germline-derived CDR1 and CDR2 are MGHRA and YSYEKL. Written as DNA, the CDR3 is TGCGCCAGCAGCCGCATAGCGGGAGTGCCCTACAATGAGCAGTTCTTC. This codes for CASSRIAGVPYNEQFF.